What follows are 4 T cell receptor beta chains derived from one specimen sequenced in a study of blood T cell repertoires in COVID-19. TCRdb keeps only in-frame clones here, not all; method: immunoSEQ multiplex PCR. The sample yields some 200,000 clones, roughly nine tenths seen once. Sequenced: peripheral blood. All receptors derive from a man in his 70s with acute or convalescent COVID-19.

This sequence joins TRBV9 and TRBJ2-3; maybe TRBD1 (5 bases). With 1 base removed from V and 2 bases from J, the gap between germline ends came to 8 bases. The CDR3 runs to 14 residues. The germline V gene has CDR1 SGDLS and CDR2 YYNGEE. This CDR3 is CASSVTGHTDTQYF. CDR3 DNA: TGTGCCAGCAGCGTAACAGGCCACACAGATACGCAGTATTTT.

This chain uses TRBV5-1 with TRBJ1-5; D not certain. Germline values: CDR1 SGHRS, CDR2 YFSETQ. The CDR3 has 13 amino acids. The ends were cut back, 2 bases at V and 2 bases at J, with 5 bases in the middle. This CDR3 is CASSFGGNQPQHF. DNA of the CDR3: TGCGCCAGCAGCTTCGGAGGCAATCAGCCCCAGCATTTT.

This chain uses TRBV4-3 with TRBJ1-3; no clear D. The V and J ends lost 0 bases and 0 bases respectively, with 15 bases between them. Per the germline V gene, CDR1 is LGHNA and CDR2 is YSLEER. This CDR3 is built from 18 residues. The CDR3 region has the DNA TGCGCCAGCAGCCAAGAATCCGGCAGGCTGGGCTCTGGAAACACCATATATTTT. It codes for CASSQESGRLGSGNTIYF.

The rearrangement uses TRBV9 and TRBJ1-1; 7 positions match TRBD1. The germline V gene encodes CDR1 SGDLS and CDR2 YYNGEE. This CDR3 spans 13 amino acids. The V segment lost 1 base and the J segment 6 bases; nucleotides outside the gene matches: 3. DNA for the CDR3: TGTGCCAGCAGCGTAAGGGACAGACCTGAAGCTTTCTTT. It translates to CASSVRDRPEAFF.